The rows below give T cell receptor beta chains drawn from one sample of a study of T cell repertoires in cytomegalovirus infection. No antigen has been identified for these receptors. TCRdb fed the reads into MiXCR, producing one record per CDR3 protein. The sample has approximately 990,000 distinct CDR3 sequences; roughly 31% are singletons. Sequenced material: cultured CD8+ T cells from PBMCs, taken from culture after CMV antigen stimulation. The receptors stem from a human donor in good health (CMV status not recorded). Some clones in this sample may be carry-over from other donors' samples. CDR3s include the opening cysteine and the closing phenylalanine or tryptophan. D genes are given only for firm matches. Some rows have no size entry. The others give once, few or many, or a class for an expanded clone.

>TRBJ2-7|TRBD2|many|TRBV7-2
CASSLDDGGYSYEQYF
TGTGCCAGCAGCTTAGACGACGGGGGGTACTCCTACGAGCAGTACTTC
>TRBJ1-2|.|.|TRBV3-1
CASSQGEGRGYGYTF
TGTGCCAGCAGCCAAGGGGAGGGGCGCGGTTATGGCTACACCTTC
>TRBJ2-1|.|many|TRBV11-3
CASSTRGSSGGSEQFF
TGTGCCAGCAGCACCAGGGGCAGTTCGGGTGGGAGTGAGCAGTTCTTC
>TRBJ2-1|TRBD2|.|TRBV6-5
CASSPGLAGIEQFF
TGTGCCAGCAGTCCAGGACTAGCGGGGATTGAGCAGTTCTTC
>TRBJ2-5|.|few|TRBV25-1
CASSELWGSETQYF
TGTGCCAGCAGTGAGTTATGGGGCTCGGAGACCCAGTACTTC
>TRBJ1-2|.|.|TRBV7-6
CASRPIQGNYGYTF
TGTGCCAGCAGACCCATTCAGGGGAACTATGGCTACACCTTC
>TRBJ2-3|.|few|TRBV4-3
CASSQGGAGSTDTQYF
TGCGCCAGCAGCCAAGGAGGAGCGGGTAGCACAGATACGCAGTATTTT
>TRBJ1-1|.|.|TRBV29-1
CSVGRYGATEAFF
TGCAGCGTTGGGCGATACGGTGCCACTGAAGCTTTCTTT
>TRBJ1-1|.|.|TRBV9
CASNQQGTEAFF
TGTGCCAGCAACCAGCAGGGAACTGAAGCTTTCTTT
>TRBJ2-1|.|few|TRBV5-4
CASSPGGIPRSYNEQFF
TGTGCCAGCAGCCCAGGAGGTATCCCCCGCTCCTACAATGAGCAGTTCTTC
>TRBJ2-1|.|.|TRBV20-1
CSGNRRVNEQFF
TGCAGTGGGAACCGTCGCGTTAATGAGCAGTTCTTC
>TRBJ2-1|TRBD2|few|TRBV10-3
CAISEGLAGGLVEQFF
TGTGCCATCAGTGAGGGACTAGCGGGGGGGCTCGTTGAGCAGTTCTTC
>TRBJ1-2|.|.|TRBV6-2/TRBV6-3
CASRIGTIYGYTF
TGTGCCAGCAGGATCGGGACAATCTATGGCTACACCTTC
>TRBJ2-3|.|.|TRBV6-2/TRBV6-3
CASSSPIMAGARRDTQYF
TGTGCCAGCAGTTCCCCGATAATGGCGGGGGCCCGACGGGATACGCAGTATTTT
>TRBJ2-1|.|.|TRBV11-2
CASSPSGQTNEQFF
TGTGCCAGCAGCCCGTCGGGACAAACAAATGAGCAGTTCTTC
>TRBJ2-7|.|few|TRBV7-8
CASSPGGGQGYEQYF
TGTGCCAGCAGCCCAGGAGGGGGGCAGGGGTACGAGCAGTACTTC